Reported below is one TCR beta chain. Antigen unknown. This entry belongs to a study of T cell responses to AZD1222 COVID-19 vaccine. Study findings and constraints: Only a handful of AZD1222 recipients, more than 5 in all, had baseline seropositivity. CD4 TCRs associated with vaccination spanned spike, dominating at 160-218 and 743-854.

Data came from immunoSEQ multiplex PCR; TCRdb stores just in-frame clones and leaves some out. The sample holds about 160,000 clones, 92% seen once. The source is an adult in good health. The sample here was peripheral blood, taken on day 0 of MenACWY control vaccination.

The CDR3 coding sequence is TGTGCCAGCAGCTCCCGCTTATTCGGGGCCGGGGAGCTGTTTTTT. This gives the protein CASSSRLFGAGELFF. This rearrangement joins TRBV7-9 to TRBJ2-2; tentative D call: TRBD2 (5 bases). The germline V gene encodes CDR1 SEHNR and CDR2 FQNEAQ (reference sequence). The CDR3 has 15 residues. Between the trimmed V and J ends, which lost 4 bases and 6 bases, there was a span of 15 bases.